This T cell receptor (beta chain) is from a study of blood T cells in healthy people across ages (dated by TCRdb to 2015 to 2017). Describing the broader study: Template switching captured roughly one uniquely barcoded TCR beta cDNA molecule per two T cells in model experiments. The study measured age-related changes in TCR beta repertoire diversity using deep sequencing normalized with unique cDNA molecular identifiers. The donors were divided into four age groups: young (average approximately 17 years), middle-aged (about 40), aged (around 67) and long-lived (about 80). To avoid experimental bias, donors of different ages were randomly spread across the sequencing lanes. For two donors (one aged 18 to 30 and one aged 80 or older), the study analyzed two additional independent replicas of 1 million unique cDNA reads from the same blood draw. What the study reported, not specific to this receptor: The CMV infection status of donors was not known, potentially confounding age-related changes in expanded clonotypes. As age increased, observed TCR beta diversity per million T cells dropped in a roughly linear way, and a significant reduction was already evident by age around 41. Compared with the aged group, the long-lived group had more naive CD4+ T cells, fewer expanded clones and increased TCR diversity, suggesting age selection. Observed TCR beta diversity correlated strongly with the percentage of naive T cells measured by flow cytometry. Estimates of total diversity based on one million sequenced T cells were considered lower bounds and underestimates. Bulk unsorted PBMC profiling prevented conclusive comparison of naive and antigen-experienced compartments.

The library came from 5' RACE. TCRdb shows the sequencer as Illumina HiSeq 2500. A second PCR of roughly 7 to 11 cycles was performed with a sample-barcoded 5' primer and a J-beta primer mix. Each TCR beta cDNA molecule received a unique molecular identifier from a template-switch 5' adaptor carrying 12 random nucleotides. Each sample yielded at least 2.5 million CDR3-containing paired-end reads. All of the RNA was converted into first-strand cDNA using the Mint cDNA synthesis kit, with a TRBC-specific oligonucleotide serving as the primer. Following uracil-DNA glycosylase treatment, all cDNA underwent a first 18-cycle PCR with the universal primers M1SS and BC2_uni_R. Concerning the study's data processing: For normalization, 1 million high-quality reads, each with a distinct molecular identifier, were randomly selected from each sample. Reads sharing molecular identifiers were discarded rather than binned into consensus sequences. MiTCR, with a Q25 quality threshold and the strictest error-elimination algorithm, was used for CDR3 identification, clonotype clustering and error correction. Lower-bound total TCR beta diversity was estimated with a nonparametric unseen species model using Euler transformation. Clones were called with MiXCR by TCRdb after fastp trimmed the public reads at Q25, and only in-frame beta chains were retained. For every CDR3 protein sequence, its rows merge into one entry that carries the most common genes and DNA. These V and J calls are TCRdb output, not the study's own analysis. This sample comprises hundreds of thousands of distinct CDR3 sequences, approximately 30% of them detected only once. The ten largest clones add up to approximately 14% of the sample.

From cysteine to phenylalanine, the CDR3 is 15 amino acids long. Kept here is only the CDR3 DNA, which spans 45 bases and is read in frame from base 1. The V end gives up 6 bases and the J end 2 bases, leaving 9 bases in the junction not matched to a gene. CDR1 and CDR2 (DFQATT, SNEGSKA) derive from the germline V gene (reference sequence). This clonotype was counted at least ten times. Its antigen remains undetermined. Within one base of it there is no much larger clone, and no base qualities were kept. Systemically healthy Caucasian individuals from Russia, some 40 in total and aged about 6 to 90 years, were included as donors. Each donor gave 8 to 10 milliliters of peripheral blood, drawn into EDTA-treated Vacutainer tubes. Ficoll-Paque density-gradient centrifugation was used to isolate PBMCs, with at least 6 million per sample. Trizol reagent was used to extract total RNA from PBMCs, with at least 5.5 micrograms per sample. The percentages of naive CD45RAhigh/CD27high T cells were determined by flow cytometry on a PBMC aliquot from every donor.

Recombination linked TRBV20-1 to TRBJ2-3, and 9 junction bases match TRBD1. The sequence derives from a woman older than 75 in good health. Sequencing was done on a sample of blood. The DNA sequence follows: TGCAGTGCAGTCGGGACAGGGAAAGTCACAGATACGCAGTATTTT. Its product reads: CSAVGTGKVTDTQYF.